This TCR beta chain derives from a study of blood T cells in healthy people across ages. Regarding the study as a whole: PBMCs that were unsorted prevented a conclusive naive versus antigen-experienced comparison. Long-lived and aged donors differed, with more naive CD4+ cells and higher diversity in the long-lived.

The use of a sample-barcoded 5' primer and a J-beta primer mix characterized a second PCR of about 7 to 12 cycles. Every individual sample yielded 2.5 million or more paired-end reads (each containing CDR3). TCRdb reprocessed the 5' RACE reads via MiXCR and lists one record per CDR3 protein. The data contain over a million distinct CDR3 sequences, about 42% of them seen just once; the ten biggest clones take up 4%. In its sample, this clonotype was seen a few times. Its antigen is not identified. The CDR3 consists of 15 residues. The J segment lost 2 bases and the V segment lost 5 bases, leaving 5 bases of the junction unmatched.

Material: blood. This receptor was identified in a woman under 30 in good health. The chain joins TRBV12-3 or TRBV12-4 to TRBJ2-3; TRBD1 aligns across 9 bases. Here the CDR3 reads CASSRTGDYTDTQYF. The CDR3 nucleotides read TGTGCCAGCAGTCGGACAGGGGATTACACAGATACGCAGTATTTT.